The clone carrying this T cell receptor (beta chain) is medium-sized by frequency. What it binds is not known. TRB cDNA libraries were made by UMI-labeled 5' RACE. Each CDR3 protein gets one entry in TCRdb, which reprocessed the 5' RACE reads and gives no DNA. The sample table includes around 7,000 distinct CDR3 sequences. The sample belongs to a study of CXCR3-negative and CXCR3-positive naive CD8 T cells. Findings of the study overall: It was found that naive subsets had comparable surface CD5, and TCR strength was inferred from TRB CDR3 properties. The study found comparably high diversity in both naive subsets and much lower diversity in memory CD8+ cells.

Naive CD8+ T lymphocytes were specified as CD45RO-CCR7+CD27+CD95-. This CDR3 has 15 amino acids. Sequencing was carried out using naive CXCR3- CD8+ T cells from blood. Subset denoted: CD45RO-CCR7+CD27+CD95- naive CD8+ T cells lacking CXCR3 (TNR3-). This TCR was recovered from a human donor in good health. Some clones in this sample may be carry-over from other donors' samples. The V call is TRBV21-1, the J call TRBJ2-3. TRBV21-1 has pseudogene status. CDR3 region: CASSIRLTGTDTQYF.